A single sample gave rise to the 26 T cell receptor beta chains below, sequenced in a study of control samples from healthy donors and cancer patients (dated by TCRdb to the early 2020s). The library was obtained by the immunoSEQ multiplex PCR assay. TCRdb mirrors the immuneACCESS table, restricted to in-frame sequences. Some clones are absent from its copies; in checked studies, under half trace to an unresolved V gene, and the reason for the others is unknown. A total of 120,000 or so clones appear in this sample, around 93% of them only once. Roughly 8.7% of the sample is held by the ten biggest clonotypes. Sequencing was done on a sample of blood. These receptors originate from a man aged 18-30 years in good health.

The chain links TRBV7-6 to TRBJ2-7, with 7 bases lining up with TRBD1. Per germline, CDR1 SGHVS and CDR2 FNYEAQ. There are 15 residues in the CDR3. V was pared by 0 bases and J by 3 bases, with 5 bases of the junction left unmatched. This CDR3 reads CASSLAEGQHYEQYF. The CDR3 DNA follows: TGTGCCAGCAGCTTAGCCGAGGGACAGCACTACGAGCAGTACTTC.

V and J are TRBV6-5 and TRBJ2-3, with 8 positions matching TRBD1. The CDR3 totals 13 residues. The V gene end was trimmed by 6 bases and the J gene end by 7 bases; junction bases not matched to a gene: 6. Germline V gene sequence: CDR1 MNHEY, CDR2 SVGAGI. CDR3 amino acids: CASSTGGTNTQYF. Here the CDR3 DNA reads TGTGCCAGCAGCACAGGGGGAACGAATACGCAGTATTTT.

The chain links TRBV5-6 to TRBJ1-1, with D uncertain. The CDR3 covers 13 residues. CDR1 and CDR2 from the germline V gene are SGHDT and YYEEEE. V gave up 2 bases and J gave up 0 bases, with 5 bases separating them. The CDR3 DNA is TGTGCCAGCAGCTTAGGCCTGAACACTGAAGCTTTCTTT. Amino acids: CASSLGLNTEAFF.

A word on this clone: One end of the junction varies from germline; a read error may be responsible. The genes are TRBV5-1 and TRBJ1-1; D is ambiguous. Germline values: CDR1 SGHRS, CDR2 YFSETQ. The CDR3 runs to 16 residues. DNA for the CDR3: TGCGCCAGCGGCTTACAACCGATGGCAGAGAACACTGAAGCTTTCTTT. This translates into CASGLQPMAENTEAFF.

This chain joins TRBV5-1 and TRBJ2-1, with 10 bases fitting TRBD2. The CDR3 runs 15 residues. V shed 0 bases and J 8 bases; nucleotides not matched to a gene: 5. Germline loops: CDR1 SGHRS, CDR2 YFSETQ. The CDR3 loop is CASSLVAGGVDEQFF. CDR3 in DNA: TGCGCCAGCAGCTTGGTAGCGGGGGGCGTAGATGAGCAGTTCTTC. Based on the CDR3 plus reference TRBV5-1 and TRBJ2-1, the full variable domain is KAGVTQTPRYLIKTRGQQVTLSCSPISGHRSVSWYQQTPGQGLQFLFEYFSETQRNKGNFPGRFSGRQFSNSRSEMNVSTLELGDSALYLCASSLVAGGVDEQFFGPGTRLTVL.

V usage is TRBV9 and J usage is TRBJ2-5, with 7 nucleotides matching TRBD1. In germline, CDR1 is SGDLS, CDR2 YYNGEE. The CDR3 has 16 amino acids. Losses at the gene ends were 4 bases for V and 5 bases for J; bases not matched to a gene: 14. CDR3 amino acids: CASSLSPGQFIETQYF. The CDR3 DNA reads TGTGCCAGCAGCCTCAGCCCGGGACAGTTTATTGAGACCCAGTACTTC.

The chain combines TRBV15 with TRBJ1-2; D unclear. This CDR3 contains 12 residues. Germline CDR1 is LNHNV and CDR2 is YYDKDF (reference sequence). V lost 3 bases and J lost 7, with 9 bases in between. The CDR3 sequence: CATSSDGRGYTF. For the CDR3, the DNA is TGTGCCACCAGCAGTGACGGTCGTGGCTACACCTTC. The full variable domain, rest sourced from reference TRBV15 and TRBJ1-2, is DAMVIQNPRYQVTQFGKPVTLSCSQTLNHNVMYWYQQKSSQAPKLLFHYYDKDFNNEADTPDNFQSRRPNTSFCFLDIRSPGLGDTAMYLCATSSDGRGYTFGSGTRLTVV.

The V and J genes are TRBV27 and TRBJ2-7; D ambiguous. V lost 5 bases and J lost 7, with 15 bases in between. The CDR3 spans 13 residues. Germline values: CDR1 MNHEY, CDR2 SMNVEV (reference sequence). The CDR3 nucleotides read TGTGCCAGCAGTCCTACCTCGGAAGGTGAGCAGTACTTC. Translation: CASSPTSEGEQYF.

The chain uses TRBV6-5 and TRBJ2-2; a possible D gene is TRBD2 (6 bases). V shed 7 bases and J shed 3 bases, with 12 bases lying between them. CDR3 size: 14 residues. Germline V gene data show CDR1 as MNHEY and CDR2 as SVGAGI. Here the CDR3 reads CASTGGVDTGELFF. CDR3 coding DNA: TGTGCCAGCACCGGCGGGGTGGACACCGGGGAGCTGTTTTTT.

The J gene is TRBJ2-5, the V gene TRBV19, with 10 bases lining up with TRBD2. Germline V gene data show CDR1 as LNHDA and CDR2 as SQIVND (reference sequence). V lost 3 bases to trimming and J lost 5 bases; unmatched junction nucleotides: 9. The CDR3 covers 16 residues. The CDR3 sequence is CASSMGSGGSWETQYF. CDR3 nucleotides: TGTGCCAGTAGTATGGGTAGCGGGGGGTCTTGGGAGACCCAGTACTTC.

This chain joins TRBV6-5 and TRBJ1-3; D call uncertain. The V gene's germline CDR1 is MNHEY and CDR2 SVGAGI. The CDR3 spans 14 residues. The germline V and J ends were trimmed by 8 bases and 0 bases, with 11 bases remaining between them. CDR3 nucleotide sequence: TGTGCCAGCCGGACTCGGTCCTCTGGAAACACCATATATTTT. Its translation is CASRTRSSGNTIYF.

The J gene is TRBJ2-5, the V gene TRBV7-7, with TRBD1 identical over 7 bases. The V segment lost 1 base and the J segment 1 base; nucleotides outside the gene matches: 3. The CDR3 extends over 15 amino acids. Germline lookup yields CDR1 SSHAT and CDR2 FNYEAQ (reference sequence). CDR3 nucleotides: TGTGCCAGCAGCTTAGGAGGGGGCCCCCAAGAGACCCAGTACTTC. Encoded protein: CASSLGGGPQETQYF.

CDR3 residues: CAWSVSRTGLFGNTIYF. The CDR3 nucleotides read TGTGCCTGGAGTGTTTCCCGAACAGGGCTTTTCGGAAACACCATATATTTT. The chain joins TRBV30 to TRBJ1-3, with D possibly matching TRBD1 (6 bases). V was clipped by 0 bases and J by 4 bases, with 19 bases between them. Germline-derived CDR1 and CDR2 are GTSNPN and SVGIG (reference sequence). This CDR3 is 17 amino acids long.

This chain links TRBV11-3 with TRBJ2-6, with D unclear. CDR1 and CDR2 (germline): SGHNT, YENEEA. This CDR3 is built from 13 residues. Trimming stripped 1 base from V and 4 bases from J, with 2 bases between. CDR3 DNA sequence: TGTGCCAGCAGCTTAGCCGGGGCCAACGTCCTGACTTTC. It translates to CASSLAGANVLTF. Variable domain in full (rest from reference TRBV11-3 and TRBJ2-6): EAGVVQSPRYKIIEKKQPVAFWCNPISGHNTLYWYLQNLGQGPELLIRYENEEAVDDSQLPKDRFSAERLKGVDSTLKIQPAELGDSAVYLCASSLAGANVLTFGAGSRLTVL.

The chain carries TRBV5-1 and TRBJ1-6; D gene uncertain. V was shortened by 1 base and J by 8 bases, with 7 bases between the two germline ends. CDR1 and CDR2 from the germline V gene are SGHRS and YFSETQ. CDR3 size: 13 residues. CDR3 nucleotides: TGCGCCAGCAGCTTGTGGGGAGATTCACCCCTCCACTTT. Protein sequence: CASSLWGDSPLHF.

The J gene is TRBJ1-1, the V gene TRBV5-1; tentative D call: TRBD1 (5 bases). Germline CDR1 and CDR2: SGHRS and YFSETQ. The CDR3 consists of 14 residues. The V end lost 1 base, the J end lost 1 base, and 8 bases lay between the germline ends. The CDR3 sequence: CASSLRDWNTEAFF. The CDR3 DNA follows: TGCGCCAGCAGCTTGAGGGACTGGAACACTGAAGCTTTCTTT.

The CDR3 DNA reads as TGTGCCTGGAGTCGAGGACAGGAGTCTAACTATGGCTACACCTTC. Translating it yields CAWSRGQESNYGYTF. J is TRBJ1-2 and V is TRBV30; 7 bases match TRBD1. The CDR3 spans 15 residues. Germline trimming cut 2 bases from V and 0 bases from J; bases unmatched to any gene: 6. Germline V gives CDR1 GTSNPN, CDR2 SVGIG (reference sequence).

J is TRBJ2-2 and V is TRBV29-1; TRBD1 agrees at 11 bases. V shed 6 bases and J 2 bases; nucleotides not matched to a gene: 5. The CDR3 consists of 15 residues. Germline V gene lookup returns CDR1 SQVTM and CDR2 ANQGSEA. DNA of the CDR3: TGCAGCGTAGGGACAGGGGGAACAAACACCGGGGAGCTGTTTTTT. Residues: CSVGTGGTNTGELFF.

The chain links TRBV5-1 to TRBJ2-5, with TRBD2 as a possible D gene (5 bases). V was cut by 0 bases and J by 1 base, with 16 bases left in between. The CDR3 length is 17 residues. The germline V gene encodes CDR1 SGHRS and CDR2 YFSETQ. This CDR3 reads CASSLGAGWRPQETQYF. The CDR3 nucleotides read TGCGCCAGCAGCTTGGGGGCCGGGTGGAGGCCCCAAGAGACCCAGTACTTC.

The chain couples TRBV19 to TRBJ1-2, with D uncertain. The V and J ends lost 8 bases and 6 bases respectively, with 22 bases between them. The CDR3 loop spans 15 amino acids. Germline V gives CDR1 LNHDA, CDR2 SQIVND (reference sequence). The CDR3 bases are TGTGCCAGTCTCGCCACACCTCGCCTTATTGATGGCTACACCTTC. Translated, it gives CASLATPRLIDGYTF.

The chain is built from TRBV27 and TRBJ1-5; 7 nucleotides agree with TRBD1. V gave up 7 bases and J gave up 3 bases; unmatched junction bases: 15. CDR1 MNHEY and CDR2 SMNVEV come from the germline V gene (reference sequence). The CDR3 totals 17 residues. The CDR3, as DNA: TGTGCCAGCAAATTACATCTACCGGGACAGTACAATCAGCCCCAGCATTTT. This gives the protein CASKLHLPGQYNQPQHF.

The chain recombines TRBV19 with TRBJ1-5; D unclear. CDR3 length: 15 amino acids. The V gene's germline CDR1 is LNHDA and CDR2 SQIVND (reference sequence). Between the trimmed V and J ends, which lost 6 bases and 5 bases, there was a span of 17 bases. The CDR3 protein is CASSRGPRGDQPQHF. As DNA, the CDR3 is TGTGCCAGTAGCCGAGGGCCCCGAGGCGATCAGCCCCAGCATTTT.

This chain connects TRBV5-8 to TRBJ1-6; 10 positions match TRBD1. V lost 0 bases and J lost 9; bases outside the gene matches: 15. This CDR3 spans 19 amino acids. The germline CDR1 and CDR2 sequences are SGHTS and YDEGEE. CDR3 amino acids: CASSLVWTGGMWVRSPLHF. The CDR3, as DNA: TGTGCCAGCAGCTTGGTCTGGACAGGGGGAATGTGGGTGCGTTCACCCCTCCACTTT.

This sequence joins TRBV5-5 and TRBJ2-7, with D perhaps given as TRBD1 or TRBD2 (5 bases each). The CDR3 runs 15 residues. V gave up 0 bases and J gave up 1 base, with 11 bases separating them. In germline, CDR1 is SGHKS, CDR2 YYEKEE (reference sequence). Here the CDR3 DNA reads TGTGCCAGCAGCTTGGGGGGGTCTAGATCCTACGAGCAGTACTTC. Its translation: CASSLGGSRSYEQYF.

This clone occurred once. The CDR3 loop reads CASSLSVGTAPNYGYTF. The CDR3 DNA follows: TGCGCCAGCAGCTTGTCGGTGGGGACAGCTCCAAACTATGGCTACACCTTC. The chain combines TRBV5-1 with TRBJ1-2, with 7 nucleotides matching TRBD1. This CDR3 region has 17 residues. V gave up 1 base and J gave up 2 bases; unmatched junction bases: 11. In germline, CDR1 is SGHRS, CDR2 YFSETQ.

This clone was detected a few times. Within the sample, other DNA sequences also encode this same CDR3. The chain uses TRBV7-9 and TRBJ1-2, with D uncertain. The CDR3 runs to 12 residues. V was cut by 1 base and J by 6 bases, with 6 bases left in between. Germline loops: CDR1 SEHNR, CDR2 FQNEAQ (reference sequence). The CDR3 DNA is TGTGCCAGCAGCTTAGTCGGGGATGGCTACACCTTC. Amino acids: CASSLVGDGYTF.